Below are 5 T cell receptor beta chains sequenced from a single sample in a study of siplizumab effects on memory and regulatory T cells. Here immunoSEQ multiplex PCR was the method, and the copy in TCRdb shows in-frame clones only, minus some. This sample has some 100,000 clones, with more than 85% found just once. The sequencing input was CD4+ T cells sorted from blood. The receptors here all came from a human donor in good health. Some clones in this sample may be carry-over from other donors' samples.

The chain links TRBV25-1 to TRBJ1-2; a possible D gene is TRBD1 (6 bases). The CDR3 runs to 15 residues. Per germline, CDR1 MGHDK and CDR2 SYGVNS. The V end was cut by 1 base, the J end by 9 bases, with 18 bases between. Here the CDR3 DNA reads TGTGCCAGCAGTGAATCCCGAGGGGGGGCGAGAAGCTACACCTTC. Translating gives CASSESRGGARSYTF.

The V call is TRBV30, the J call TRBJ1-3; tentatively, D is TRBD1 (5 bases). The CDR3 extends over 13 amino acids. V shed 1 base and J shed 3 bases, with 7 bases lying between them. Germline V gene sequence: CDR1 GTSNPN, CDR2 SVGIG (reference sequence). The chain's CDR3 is CAWSETGGNTIYF. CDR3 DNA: TGTGCCTGGAGTGAAACAGGTGGAAACACCATATATTTT. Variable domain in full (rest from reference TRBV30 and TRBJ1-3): SQTIHQWPATLVQPVGSPLSLECTVEGTSNPNLYWYRQAAGRGLQLLFYSVGIGQISSEVPQNLSASRPQDRQFILSSKKLLLSDSGFYLCAWSETGGNTIYFGEGSWLTVV.

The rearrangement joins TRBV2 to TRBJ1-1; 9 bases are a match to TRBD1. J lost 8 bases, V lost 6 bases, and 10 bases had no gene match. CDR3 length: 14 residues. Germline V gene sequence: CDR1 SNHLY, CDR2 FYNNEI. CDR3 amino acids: CASRLRDRVSEAFF. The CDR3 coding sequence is TGTGCCAGCAGGCTCCGGGACAGGGTAAGCGAAGCTTTCTTT.

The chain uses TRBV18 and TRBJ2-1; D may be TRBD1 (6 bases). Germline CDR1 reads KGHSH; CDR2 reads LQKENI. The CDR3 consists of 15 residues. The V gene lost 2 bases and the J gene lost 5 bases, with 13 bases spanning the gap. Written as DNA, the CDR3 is TGTGCCAGCTCACCAACAACAGGGCCGAACAATGAGCAGTTCTTC. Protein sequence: CASSPTTGPNNEQFF. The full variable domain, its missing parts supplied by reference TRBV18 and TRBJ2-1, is NAGVMQNPRHLVRRRGQEARLRCSPMKGHSHVYWYRQLPEEGLKFMVYLQKENIIDESGMPKERFSAEFPKEGPSILRIQQVVRGDSAAYFCASSPTTGPNNEQFFGPGTRLTVL.

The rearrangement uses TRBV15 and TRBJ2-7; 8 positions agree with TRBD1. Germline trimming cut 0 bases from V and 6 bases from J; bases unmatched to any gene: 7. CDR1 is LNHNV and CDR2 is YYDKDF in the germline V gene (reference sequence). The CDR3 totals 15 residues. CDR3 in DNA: TGTGCCACCAGCAGAGATCAGGGGGCAATGAGCGAGCAGTACTTC. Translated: CATSRDQGAMSEQYF.